The clone carrying this T cell receptor (beta chain) has at least ten counts. This entry belongs to a study of T-cell reconstitution after alpha-beta-depleted transplantation in children. Preparation of the TCRbeta library used unique molecular identifiers. TCRdb passed the PCR reads through MiXCR, listing each CDR3 protein once. The sample lists 280,000 or so distinct CDR3 sequences; roughly 12% were seen once. Germline CDR1 is SGHRS and CDR2 is YFSETQ. Trimming cost V 4 bases and J 4 bases, with 19 bases left between them. The CDR3 runs to 16 residues. The clonotype originates from a male patient aged 2 to 10 who had a stem cell transplant for chronic granulomatous disease, so the T cells may come from the graft donor. The V gene is TRBV5-1, the J gene TRBJ2-3; D may be TRBD2 (5 bases). Sequenced here: peripheral blood, sampled 180 days after TCRalphabeta/CD19-depleted stem cell transplant. The CDR3 protein is CASSPPGVGGADTQYF. The CDR3 bases are TGCGCCAGCAGCCCGCCGGGCGTTGGAGGTGCAGATACGCAGTATTTT.